The present T cell receptor beta chain was sequenced within a study of blood T cell repertoires in COVID-19. Across the study: Sites in the United States, Italy and Spain provided acute and convalescent COVID-19 samples. PBMCs, B-cell-depleted T cells, or T cells were the source of the cDNA or gDNA that made up the material.

Germline-derived CDR1 and CDR2 are LGHDT and YNNKEL (reference sequence). This CDR3 is built from 16 residues. Trimming at V came to 4 bases and at J to 6 bases, leaving 9 bases not matched to a gene. As processed by the authors: Nucleated cell number was recorded as an estimate derived from reference gene primer amplification. Repertoires were generated with immunoSEQ multiplex PCR, while TCRdb's copy carries only in-frame clones and drops some. The V and J calls and clone size were taken over from that table, and D and trimming were inferred from the DNA. The sample carries 30,000 to 50,000 clones, approximately 85% recorded once.

The sample was peripheral blood. The chain is built from TRBV3-1 (or the pseudogene TRBV3-2) and TRBJ2-1; 10 bases line up with TRBD2. The TCR was taken from a human donor in a cohort sampled during active COVID-19. The DNA of the CDR3 is TGTGCCAGCAGCCCCGTAGCGGGGGGAAATCTCAATGAGCAGTTCTTC. Translation: CASSPVAGGNLNEQFF.